These 25 T cell receptor beta chains were sequenced from one sample in a study of regulatory T cells in long-lasting Graves disease. The authors built TCR beta libraries using iRepertoire HTBI primers and Arm-PCR of CDR3 regions. Each CDR3 protein gets one entry after TCRdb re-called the multiplex PCR reads with MiXCR. The table lists about 430,000 distinct CDR3 sequences, roughly 23% of them singletons. Time point: persistent/refractory GD, antithyroid drugs over 5 years with positive TRAb. PBMCs provided the RNA from which the TCR library was made. This sample comprised peripheral blood mononuclear cells (PBMCs), obtained when the disease was refractory, from a patient treated with antithyroid drugs. The receptors derive from a female donor with Graves disease.

The V and J genes are TRBV7-8 and TRBJ2-3, with a weak D call TRBD1 (6 bases). CDR1 is SGHVS, CDR2 FQNEAQ, per germline. Trimming pared 2 bases from V and 4 bases from J, leaving 10 bases between. The CDR3 length is 14 residues. In nucleotides, the CDR3 is TGTGCCAGCAGCTTAAGGGGGACGCCAGATACGCAGTATTTT. Amino acids: CASSLRGTPDTQYF.

This clonotype was picked up many times. V gene TRBV19 combines with J gene TRBJ2-7; 7 bases line up with TRBD2. Per the germline V gene, CDR1 is LNHDA and CDR2 is SQIVND (reference sequence). V trimming: 8 bases; J trimming: 3 bases; junction bases outside the gene matches: 19. There are 17 residues in the CDR3. CDR3 residues: CASQIASGSLSLYEQYF. CDR3 DNA: TGTGCCAGTCAGATTGCTAGCGGATCTCTCAGTCTCTACGAGCAGTACTTC.

This clonotype has a count of ten or more. The CDR3 coding sequence is TGTGCCAGCAGTTCGCCGACAGCAAGCTCTGGGGCCAACGTCCTGACTTTC. Its protein product is CASSSPTASSGANVLTF. The rearrangement uses TRBV27 and TRBJ2-6, with a possible D match to TRBD1 (5 bases). V lost 4 bases and J 0 bases, leaving 13 bases between the germline ends. There are 17 residues in the CDR3. Germline assignment: CDR1 MNHEY and CDR2 SMNVEV (reference sequence).

This chain connects TRBV30 to TRBJ2-7; weak D call: TRBD1 (6 bases). The germline gives CDR1 GTSNPN, CDR2 SVGIG (reference sequence). The CDR3 consists of 14 residues. V lost 0 bases to trimming and J lost 9 bases, with 18 bases between them. CDR3 bases: TGTGCCTGGAGTGTGTGGGACAAGGGTTTAGGGCAGTACTTC. Its translation is CAWSVWDKGLGQYF.

At least ten counts were recorded for this clonotype. The CDR3 region has the DNA TGTGCCAGCAGCTCCTGGACTAGCGGGAGGTCAGATACGCAGTATTTT. Its translation is CASSSWTSGRSDTQYF. The chain employs TRBV11-3 and TRBJ2-3, with 14 bases fitting TRBD2. J gave up 4 bases and V 4 bases, and 4 bases lay outside the gene matches. Germline V gene sequence: CDR1 SGHNT, CDR2 YENEEA. The length of the CDR3 is 16 residues.

On this clonotype itself: A far larger clone differs by one base, so this is likely a read error. The rearrangement joins TRBV27 to TRBJ2-5, with D possibly matching TRBD2 (6 bases). The CDR3 loop spans 15 amino acids. Germline CDR1 MNHEY, CDR2 SMNVEV (reference sequence). Trimming removed 2 bases from V and 3 bases from J, with 13 bases in between. The CDR3 DNA sequence: TGTGCCAGCAGTTTACGGACACTAGCTGAAGAGACCCAGTACTTC. Translation: CASSLRTLAEETQYF.

This clonotype was picked up a small number of times. The chain couples TRBV7-9 to TRBJ2-7; D remains ambiguous. CDR3 length equals 16 residues. Germline V gene lookup returns CDR1 SEHNR and CDR2 FQNEAQ (reference sequence). V dropped 5 bases and J dropped 2 bases, with 19 bases sitting between them. This CDR3 reads CASSPPIHVNPYEQYF. CDR3 nucleotide sequence: TGTGCCAGCAGCCCCCCCATTCATGTGAATCCCTACGAGCAGTACTTC. Full variable domain (rest looked up from reference TRBV7-9 and TRBJ2-7): DTGVSQNPRHKITKRGQNVTFRCDPISEHNRLYWYRQTLGQGPEFLTYFQNEAQLEKSRLLSDRFSAERPKGSFSTLEIQRTEQGDSAMYLCASSPPIHVNPYEQYFGPGTRLTVT.

This clonotype was counted at least ten times. The chain is built from TRBV2 and TRBJ2-7; the match to TRBD1 covers 8 bases. Germline loops: CDR1 SNHLY, CDR2 FYNNEI. This CDR3 comprises 14 residues. The V segment lost 1 base and the J segment 2 bases; nucleotides outside the gene matches: 1. The chain's CDR3 is CASSEDRGTYEQYF. Here the CDR3 DNA reads TGTGCCAGCAGTGAAGACAGGGGGACCTACGAGCAGTACTTC.

This chain links TRBV20-1 with TRBJ2-3; D remains ambiguous. Trimming shortened V by 3 bases and J by 4 bases, and 5 bases separated the two germline ends. Germline CDR1 DFQATT, CDR2 SNEGSKA (reference sequence). The CDR3 runs to 11 residues. The CDR3 here is CSASFSDTQYF. In nucleotides, the CDR3 is TGCAGTGCTAGTTTCTCAGATACGCAGTATTTT.

This chain uses TRBV6-1 with TRBJ2-1; D might be TRBD1 or TRBD2, each matching 5 bases. Looked up from germline, CDR1 is MNHNS and CDR2 is SASEGT. CDR3 length: 14 amino acids. V lost 8 bases, J lost 6 bases, and 17 bases lay in between. The CDR3: CASSELGELNEQFF. DNA of the CDR3: TGTGCCAGCTCCGAACTAGGGGAACTCAATGAGCAGTTCTTC.

This clonotype occurred a few times. This chain links TRBV5-1 with TRBJ2-7; TRBD1 aligns across 11 bases. CDR1 is SGHRS, CDR2 YFSETQ, per germline. The V and J ends lost 3 bases and 4 bases, in that order; junction bases with no gene match: 6. The CDR3 has 15 residues. The CDR3 DNA is TGCGCCAGCAGCTCGGTTGGACAGGGGGCGTACGAGCAGTACTTC. Its protein product is CASSSVGQGAYEQYF.

The rearrangement uses TRBV3-1 and TRBJ1-6; D perhaps matches TRBD1 (5 bases). The CDR3 has 17 residues. Trimming stripped 1 base from V and 5 bases from J, with 15 bases between. Germline lookup yields CDR1 LGHDT and CDR2 YNNKEL (reference sequence). CDR3 sequence: CASSQGGRISNNSPLHF. The CDR3 DNA sequence: TGTGCCAGCAGCCAAGGGGGCCGGATCTCGAATAATTCACCCCTCCACTTT.

This clonotype has just a few counts. The genes are TRBV24-1 and TRBJ2-3, with D perhaps given as TRBD1 or TRBD2 (5 bases each). The CDR3 runs 11 residues. The V gene's germline CDR1 is KGHDR and CDR2 SFDVKD. Trimming removed 7 bases from V and 9 bases from J, with 10 bases in between. The CDR3 nucleotides are TGTGCCACCAGGGGGGTGTGGACGCAGTATTTT. Amino acid sequence: CATRGVWTQYF.

A few counts support this clonotype. The gene calls are TRBV4-1 and TRBJ1-4; 7 bases are shared with TRBD1. With 4 bases clipped from V and 4 bases from J, the junction kept 3 bases outside the gene matches. Germline assignment: CDR1 MGHRA and CDR2 YSYEKL. The length of the CDR3 is 14 residues. CDR3 in DNA: TGCGCCAGCAGCCTGACAGGGATTAATGAAAAACTGTTTTTT. It translates to CASSLTGINEKLFF.

Written as DNA, the CDR3 is TGCGCCAGCAGCTTTGCACCAGGGGGGAACACTGAAGCTTTCTTT. Encoded protein: CASSFAPGGNTEAFF. The J gene is TRBJ1-1, the V gene TRBV4-1; 7 bases match TRBD1. V trimming: 5 bases; J trimming: 1 base; junction bases outside the gene matches: 7. The CDR3 contains 15 residues. Germline V lookup: CDR1 MGHRA, CDR2 YSYEKL.

The sample holds many counts of this clonotype. V gene TRBV20-1 combines with J gene TRBJ2-5; 7 nucleotides agree with TRBD2. From germline, CDR1 is DFQATT and CDR2 SNEGSKA (reference sequence). The J segment lost 4 bases and the V segment lost 3 bases, leaving 5 bases of the junction unmatched. The CDR3 has 13 residues. For the CDR3, the DNA is TGCAGTGCTAGGTGGGAGGGTGGAGAGACCCAGTACTTC. Protein: CSARWEGGETQYF.

With regard to this clonotype: A much larger clone lies one base from this, so it may be a read error. The chain joins TRBV10-3 to TRBJ2-7; 8 bases match TRBD1. There are 13 residues in the CDR3. V lost 5 bases to trimming and J lost 6 bases; unmatched junction nucleotides: 6. CDR1 and CDR2 from the germline V gene are ENHRY and SYGVKD. The CDR3 region has the DNA TGTGCCATCAGTTTCGGCAGGGGGCTCGAGCAGTACTTC. This encodes CAISFGRGLEQYF.

This clonotype was seen at least ten times. The V and J genes are TRBV15 and TRBJ1-1; the D gene is possibly TRBD1 (5 bases). Germline loops: CDR1 LNHNV, CDR2 YYDKDF (reference sequence). V lost 3 bases and J lost 1, with 6 bases in between. The CDR3 is 13 amino acids. The CDR3 DNA reads TGTGCCACCAGCAGGGGGGAGAACACTGAAGCTTTCTTT. The encoded protein is CATSRGENTEAFF.

This clonotype was seen repeatedly, ten times or more. The chain has TRBV6-2 or TRBV6-3 and TRBJ2-7; 7 bases match TRBD2. The V gene end was trimmed by 5 bases and the J gene end by 4 bases; junction bases not matched to a gene: 17. This CDR3 region has 17 residues. Germline lookup yields CDR1 MNHEY and CDR2 SVGEGT. The chain's CDR3 is CASSDVFGGRRLYEQYF. CDR3 bases: TGTGCCAGCAGTGACGTATTCGGCGGGAGAAGGTTGTACGAGCAGTACTTC.

This rearrangement joins TRBV9 to TRBJ2-7; 12 bases fit TRBD2. The CDR3 runs to 14 residues. Germline-derived CDR1 and CDR2 are SGDLS and YYNGEE. V was clipped by 4 bases and J by 3 bases; unmatched bases: 2. The CDR3 is CASSKLAGGYEQYF. The CDR3 coding sequence is TGTGCCAGCAGCAAACTAGCGGGAGGCTACGAGCAGTACTTC.

The chain links TRBV27 to TRBJ1-1; D ambiguous. V was clipped by 8 bases and J by 3 bases, with 13 bases between them. The germline CDR1 and CDR2 sequences are MNHEY and SMNVEV (reference sequence). The length of the CDR3 is 13 residues. In DNA form, the CDR3 reads TGTGCCAGCCGGCCCGGGATTTACACTGAAGCTTTCTTT. Translating gives CASRPGIYTEAFF.

The chain recombines TRBV29-1 with TRBJ2-5; 7 bases are shared with TRBD2. The J segment lost 5 bases and the V segment lost 6 bases, leaving 15 bases of the junction unmatched. This CDR3 has 15 amino acids. Looked up from germline, CDR1 is SQVTM and CDR2 is ANQGSEA. Here the CDR3 reads CSVLGWGRAVETQYF. The CDR3 DNA sequence: TGCAGCGTCCTAGGTTGGGGGAGGGCCGTGGAGACCCAGTACTTC.

V is TRBV9 and J is TRBJ2-5; TRBD1 is a possible D gene (5 bases). The DNA end is a closer match to TRBJ2-1, so the J assignment may be wrong. The CDR3 has 14 residues. Germline CDR1 and CDR2: SGDLS and YYNGEE. The CDR3 sequence is CASSVQGNSPAQFF. The CDR3 region has the DNA TGTGCCAGCAGCGTCCAGGGTAATTCGCCGGCTCAGTTCTTC.

The CDR3 DNA reads TGCGCCAGCAGCCAAGATGCGGAGGTGGGCACCGGGGAGCTGTTTTTT. It codes for CASSQDAEVGTGELFF. The chain uses TRBV4-1 and TRBJ2-2; D might be TRBD2 (5 bases). Looked up from germline, CDR1 is MGHRA and CDR2 is YSYEKL. The V and J ends lost 0 bases and 4 bases respectively, with 12 bases between them. The CDR3 loop spans 16 amino acids.

This clonotype was picked up many times. This chain links TRBV28 with TRBJ2-2; the D is unclear. Deletions cut 1 base from V and 3 bases from J, with 3 bases between. CDR3 size: 13 residues. Germline loops: CDR1 MDHEN, CDR2 SYDVKM. CDR3 in amino acids: CASSLLYTGELFF. The DNA of the CDR3 is TGTGCCAGCAGTTTATTGTACACCGGGGAGCTGTTTTTT.